This is a list of T cell receptor beta chains from one sample in a study of T-cell memory formation after mild COVID-19. From the 5' RACE reads, TCRdb called clonotypes with MiXCR, one entry per CDR3 protein. This table holds 120,000 to 150,000 distinct CDR3 sequences, around 21% found once. Material: PBMCs or a T cell subset sorted from them (not recorded which). Every receptor here comes from an adult woman who had mild COVID-19 (a few samples of this study predate the infection). Cell type and time point are not known. Both conserved end residues are part of each CDR3. The D gene is left open where the match is weak. Clone sizes are given selectively: once, few, many, or a class where the clone is expanded.

j_call clone_size v_call d_call cdr3_aa cdr3_nt
TRBJ1-6 few TRBV3-1 . CASSQVTLPLHF TGTGCCAGCAGCCAAGTTACCCTACCCCTCCACTTT
TRBJ1-5 . TRBV12-3/TRBV12-4 TRBD1 CASSKMTGGFGNQPQHF TGTGCCAGCAGTAAAATGACAGGGGGATTTGGCAATCAGCCCCAGCATTTT
TRBJ1-1 few TRBV5-1 . CASSLRRGFEAFF TGCGCCAGCAGCTTGCGACGCGGATTTGAAGCTTTCTTT
TRBJ2-7 . TRBV4-1 . CAASQGSEQYF TGCGCCGCCAGCCAAGGTAGCGAGCAGTACTTC
TRBJ2-3 . TRBV19 . CASSPNLPTSTDTQYF TGTGCCAGTAGTCCAAACCTCCCGACTAGCACAGATACGCAGTATTTT
TRBJ1-3 once TRBV5-1 . CASSYSGRDTIYF TGCGCCAGCAGCTACTCGGGTAGAGACACCATATATTTT
TRBJ2-5 few TRBV7-9 . CASSLESGRETQYF TGTGCCAGCAGCTTAGAAAGTGGCCGAGAGACCCAGTACTTC
TRBJ2-7 . TRBV5-1 . CASSLVGQSSYEQYF TGCGCCAGCAGCTTGGTAGGACAGTCCTCCTACGAGCAGTACTTC
TRBJ2-1 . TRBV20-1 . CSAIATGPYNEQFF TGCAGTGCCATCGCGACGGGACCCTACAATGAGCAGTTCTTC
TRBJ2-2 . TRBV7-9 . CASVLTRHVPTGELFF TGTGCCAGCGTACTTACTAGGCACGTCCCCACCGGGGAGCTGTTTTTT
TRBJ2-5 . TRBV7-6 . CASSPRTASSGETQYF TGTGCCAGCAGCCCCCGGACAGCCTCCTCCGGGGAGACCCAGTACTTC
TRBJ2-3 . TRBV7-8 . CASSHRTWRAGTDTQYF TGTGCCAGCAGCCACAGAACGTGGAGGGCCGGCACAGATACGCAGTATTTT
TRBJ2-1 . TRBV20-1 TRBD1 CSARRTGSSNEQFF TGCAGTGCTAGACGGACAGGGTCTTCCAATGAGCAGTTCTTC
TRBJ2-3 few TRBV5-1 TRBD1 CASSLSSRGISDTQYF TGCGCCAGCAGCTTGTCGTCCAGGGGGATCTCGGATACGCAGTATTTT
TRBJ2-1 few TRBV5-1 . CASSFGARAGNEQFF TGCGCCAGCAGCTTCGGGGCCCGGGCGGGCAATGAGCAGTTCTTC
TRBJ2-7 few TRBV6-5 TRBD1 CASSSQDRVTYEQYF TGTGCCAGCAGTTCACAGGACAGGGTAACCTACGAGCAGTACTTC
TRBJ2-2 few TRBV5-1 . CASSLEAEHTGELFF TGCGCCAGCAGCTTGGAGGCAGAACACACCGGGGAGCTGTTTTTT
TRBJ2-7 few TRBV5-1 . CASSLDGSRYEQYF TGCGCCAGCAGCTTGGACGGGAGTCGTTACGAGCAGTACTTC
TRBJ2-5 few TRBV12-5 TRBD2 CASGLSPLAGAGETQYF TGTGCTAGTGGTTTGTCCCCTCTAGCGGGAGCGGGAGAGACCCAGTACTTC
TRBJ2-1 few TRBV7-9 . CASSLGRGGRPITYNEQFF TGTGCCAGCAGCTTAGGTCGGGGCGGCAGGCCGATAACTTACAATGAGCAGTTCTTC
TRBJ1-6 . TRBV12-3/TRBV12-4 . CASTLDIENSPLHF TGTGCCAGCACCCTGGACATAGAGAATTCACCCCTCCACTTT
TRBJ1-1 . TRBV7-8 TRBD1 CASSSGRDRVSKTEAFF TGTGCCAGCAGCTCGGGGAGGGACAGGGTCTCAAAAACTGAAGCTTTCTTT
TRBJ1-1 . TRBV12-3/TRBV12-4 TRBD1 CASSSQGRNTEAFF TGTGCCAGCAGTTCACAGGGGAGGAACACTGAAGCTTTCTTT
TRBJ2-1 . TRBV7-2 TRBD2 CASSLLAGGGNEQFF TGTGCCAGCAGCTTGTTAGCGGGGGGTGGAAATGAGCAGTTCTTC
TRBJ1-1 . TRBV11-2 . CASSLKVGGEAFF TGTGCCAGCAGCTTAAAGGTGGGGGGCGAAGCTTTCTTT
TRBJ2-1 . TRBV24-1 . CATAAGGAYEQFF TGTGCCACCGCAGCAGGAGGAGCGTATGAGCAGTTCTTC
TRBJ1-1 few TRBV5-1 . CASSLRGGGGTEAFF TGCGCCAGCAGCTTAAGGGGCGGAGGAGGGACTGAAGCTTTCTTT
TRBJ2-1 . TRBV5-1 TRBD2 CASSPTSGALIGDEQFF TGCGCCAGCAGCCCGACTAGCGGGGCCCTCATAGGCGATGAGCAGTTCTTC